This is a list of T cell receptor beta chains from one sample in a study of CD8+CD57+ T cells in acquired aplastic anemia. A single record per CDR3 protein comes from TCRdb applying MiXCR to the reads. The table records some 410,000 distinct CDR3 sequences, just under 70% of them present only once. Specimen: sorted CD4+, CD8+, or CD8+CD57+ T cells (not recorded which) from PBMCs. These receptors originate from a human donor in good health, serving as a control. Each CDR3 is given with its conserved first and last residue. Each record gives: clone size, J gene, D gene, V gene, CDR3 DNA, CDR3 protein. D genes are given only for firm matches. Clone size appears in some rows only: once, few, many, or a class for an expanded clone.

abundance: once; j_gene: TRBJ1-1; d_gene: .; v_gene: TRBV7-3; CDR3nt: TGTGCCAGCAGCAGAGAAAAAAGGCTTAGCACTGAAGCTTTCTTT; CDR3aa: CASSREKRLSTEAFF
abundance: .; j_gene: TRBJ1-6; d_gene: .; v_gene: TRBV7-8; CDR3nt: TGTGCCAGCAGCTTAGTAACAGGGAATTTACCCCTCCACTTT; CDR3aa: CASSLVTGNLPLHF
abundance: .; j_gene: TRBJ1-6; d_gene: .; v_gene: TRBV6-6; CDR3nt: TGTGCCAGCAGTTTAGTAGGTGGCAGGGGAAACAATTCACCCCTCCACTTT; CDR3aa: CASSLVGGRGNNSPLHF
abundance: .; j_gene: TRBJ2-1; d_gene: .; v_gene: TRBV2; CDR3nt: .; CDR3aa: CASRDRLTIATPSIRGF
abundance: many; j_gene: TRBJ1-4; d_gene: .; v_gene: TRBV3-1; CDR3nt: TGTGCCAGCAGCCGCCAACACGGGGATTATGAAAAACTGTTTTTT; CDR3aa: CASSRQHGDYEKLFF
abundance: .; j_gene: TRBJ2-3; d_gene: .; v_gene: TRBV7-2; CDR3nt: TGTGCCAGCAGCTTAGGGTCGAACTATGGCTACACCTTCTATTTT; CDR3aa: CASSLGSNYGYTFYF
abundance: many; j_gene: TRBJ2-5; d_gene: .; v_gene: TRBV12-3/TRBV12-4; CDR3nt: TGTGCCAGCAGTGTTTGGCAAGAGACCCAGTACTTC; CDR3aa: CASSVWQETQYF
abundance: many; j_gene: TRBJ1-4; d_gene: TRBD1; v_gene: TRBV20-1; CDR3nt: TGCAGTGCTAGAGAGGGGGGGACAGGGAATGAAAAACTGTTTTTT; CDR3aa: CSAREGGTGNEKLFF
abundance: .; j_gene: TRBJ1-6; d_gene: .; v_gene: TRBV5-5; CDR3nt: TGTGCCAGCAGCTCCAGTCCAAAAGGGCCCCTCCACTTT; CDR3aa: CASSSSPKGPLHF
abundance: .; j_gene: TRBJ1-2; d_gene: TRBD1; v_gene: TRBV6-1; CDR3nt: TGTGCCAGCAGCATGAGGGGACAGCCTGGAAACACCTTC; CDR3aa: CASSMRGQPGNTF
abundance: many; j_gene: TRBJ2-7; d_gene: TRBD1; v_gene: TRBV12-3/TRBV12-4; CDR3nt: TGTGCCAGCAGTTTAGTTACAGGGGCTCCCTACGAGCAGTACTTC; CDR3aa: CASSLVTGAPYEQYF
abundance: .; j_gene: TRBJ2-5; d_gene: .; v_gene: TRBV9; CDR3nt: TGTGCCAGCAGCGTAGCTGGTAGGGACACTGAAGCGTACTTC; CDR3aa: CASSVAGRDTEAYF
abundance: .; j_gene: TRBJ1-6; d_gene: .; v_gene: TRBV7-6; CDR3nt: TGTGCCAGCAGCTTATCGGGTAGTCTGGGCGAGACCCAGTTT; CDR3aa: CASSLSGSLGETQF
abundance: .; j_gene: TRBJ2-2; d_gene: .; v_gene: TRBV7-2; CDR3nt: TGTGCCAGCAGCCCGACAGAGAACACCGGGGAGCTGTTTTTT; CDR3aa: CASSPTENTGELFF
abundance: .; j_gene: TRBJ2-7; d_gene: .; v_gene: TRBV20-1; CDR3nt: TGCAGTGCTAGAGGACTTAGTAGAGACACAGCCTACGAGCAGTACTTC; CDR3aa: CSARGLSRDTAYEQYF
abundance: many; j_gene: TRBJ1-1; d_gene: .; v_gene: TRBV7-2; CDR3nt: TGTGCCAGCAGCTCTCAAAGCACAGGTAACACTGAAGCTTTCTTT; CDR3aa: CASSSQSTGNTEAFF
abundance: .; j_gene: TRBJ1-6; d_gene: .; v_gene: TRBV7-2; CDR3nt: TGTGCCAGCAGCGCAGCGGTGAACACTGAAGCCTTCTTTCTCCACTTT; CDR3aa: CASSAAVNTEAFFLHF
abundance: .; j_gene: TRBJ2-6; d_gene: .; v_gene: TRBV24-1; CDR3nt: TGTGCCACCAGTGATGAGGACGGGACCGGGGCCAACGTCCTGACTTTC; CDR3aa: CATSDEDGTGANVLTF
abundance: .; j_gene: TRBJ1-1; d_gene: .; v_gene: TRBV15; CDR3nt: TGTGCCACCAGCAGACACTCGGCGGGATCTGCTGAAGCTTTCTTT; CDR3aa: CATSRHSAGSAEAFF
abundance: .; j_gene: TRBJ1-2; d_gene: TRBD1; v_gene: TRBV15; CDR3nt: TGTGCCACCAGCGAAGGGCGGAGAGGGGGCACCTATGGCTACACCTTC; CDR3aa: CATSEGRRGGTYGYTF
abundance: .; j_gene: TRBJ2-7; d_gene: .; v_gene: TRBV7-2; CDR3nt: TGTGCCAGCAGCGACAGACGGGCGCACAGTCATGGCTACTACTTC; CDR3aa: CASSDRRAHSHGYYF
abundance: once; j_gene: TRBJ2-6; d_gene: TRBD1; v_gene: TRBV24-1; CDR3nt: TGTGCCACCAGTGACCACAGGGGTTCTGGGGCAAACGTCCTGACTTTC; CDR3aa: CATSDHRGSGANVLTF
abundance: many; j_gene: TRBJ2-3; d_gene: TRBD2; v_gene: TRBV7-3; CDR3nt: TGTGCCCGGAGGGTAGCGGGGGGCACAGATACGCAGTATTTT; CDR3aa: CARRVAGGTDTQYF
abundance: .; j_gene: TRBJ2-7; d_gene: .; v_gene: TRBV9; CDR3nt: TGTGCCAGCAGCGTAGAGGGGAGTATCTCCTACGAGCAGTACTTC; CDR3aa: CASSVEGSISYEQYF
abundance: .; j_gene: TRBJ1-1; d_gene: .; v_gene: TRBV7-9; CDR3nt: TGTGCCAGCAGCTTTTGGACAGAGAACACTGAAGCTTTCTTT; CDR3aa: CASSFWTENTEAFF
abundance: .; j_gene: TRBJ2-7; d_gene: .; v_gene: TRBV29-1; CDR3nt: TGCAGCGCCAGTAATTTCTACGAGCAGTACTTC; CDR3aa: CSASNFYEQYF
abundance: once; j_gene: TRBJ1-5; d_gene: TRBD1; v_gene: TRBV19; CDR3nt: TGTGCCAGTAGTAGGACCGGGACAGGGGGGCAGGGTCAGCATTTT; CDR3aa: CASSRTGTGGQGQHF
abundance: .; j_gene: TRBJ1-2; d_gene: .; v_gene: TRBV19; CDR3nt: TGTGCCAGCAGTGCACCGGTTTACTATGGCTACACCTTC; CDR3aa: CASSAPVYYGYTF
abundance: many; j_gene: TRBJ2-7; d_gene: TRBD2; v_gene: TRBV27; CDR3nt: TGTGCCAGCAGCCAATTTTCTAGCGGGGAGAGCTCCTACGAGCAGTACTTC; CDR3aa: CASSQFSSGESSYEQYF
abundance: .; j_gene: TRBJ1-6; d_gene: .; v_gene: TRBV12-3/TRBV12-4; CDR3nt: TGTGCCAGCACGGGGTATAATTCACCCCTCCACTTT; CDR3aa: CASTGYNSPLHF
abundance: .; j_gene: TRBJ2-7; d_gene: TRBD2; v_gene: TRBV7-9; CDR3nt: TGTGCCAGCAGCCAACAGAGCGGGACCCTCTCCTACGAGCAGTACTTC; CDR3aa: CASSQQSGTLSYEQYF
abundance: once; j_gene: TRBJ1-6; d_gene: .; v_gene: TRBV11-3; CDR3nt: TGTGCCAGCAGCTTGGATAGCGGGGGTTCACCCCTCCACTTT; CDR3aa: CASSLDSGGSPLHF
abundance: few; j_gene: TRBJ1-1; d_gene: .; v_gene: TRBV24-1; CDR3nt: TGTGCCACCTCAACCCTAGGTGGGACTGAAGCTTTCTTT; CDR3aa: CATSTLGGTEAFF
abundance: few; j_gene: TRBJ1-5; d_gene: .; v_gene: TRBV20-1; CDR3nt: TGCAGTGTTTCACAGGGTTTAGGCAATCAGCCCCAGCATTTT; CDR3aa: CSVSQGLGNQPQHF
abundance: many; j_gene: TRBJ2-2; d_gene: TRBD2; v_gene: TRBV5-1; CDR3nt: TGCGCCAGCAGCTCCTTAGCGGGGACAAACACCGGGGAGCTGTTTTTT; CDR3aa: CASSSLAGTNTGELFF
abundance: .; j_gene: TRBJ1-2; d_gene: .; v_gene: TRBV5-1; CDR3nt: TGCGCCAGCAGCTTGGATAGCGGATCGGGCTACACCTTC; CDR3aa: CASSLDSGSGYTF
abundance: many; j_gene: TRBJ2-3; d_gene: .; v_gene: TRBV19; CDR3nt: TGTGCCAGTAGTACCGGGTCTAGCACAGATACGCAGTATTTT; CDR3aa: CASSTGSSTDTQYF
abundance: .; j_gene: TRBJ1-1; d_gene: TRBD1; v_gene: TRBV7-2; CDR3nt: TGTGCCAGCACCCGGGACAGGGCCTACGAGCAGTACTTCTTT; CDR3aa: CASTRDRAYEQYFF
abundance: .; j_gene: TRBJ2-3; d_gene: TRBD1; v_gene: TRBV20-1; CDR3nt: TGCAGTGCTTGGACAGGGGGCCGGACAGATACGCAGTATTTT; CDR3aa: CSAWTGGRTDTQYF
abundance: .; j_gene: TRBJ1-3; d_gene: .; v_gene: TRBV6-5; CDR3nt: TGTGCCAGCAGCCTCAGCGGGGGGGGTCGGTCTGGAAACACCATATATTTT; CDR3aa: CASSLSGGGRSGNTIYF
abundance: .; j_gene: TRBJ1-6; d_gene: .; v_gene: TRBV9; CDR3nt: TGTGCCAGCAGCCCCGCCCCCAGCTACTATAAGTATTCCCTCCACTTT; CDR3aa: CASSPAPSYYKYSLHF
abundance: .; j_gene: TRBJ1-4; d_gene: .; v_gene: TRBV2; CDR3nt: TGTGCCAGCAGCGTCCGAACGGACAACAAAAAACTGTTTTTT; CDR3aa: CASSVRTDNKKLFF
abundance: .; j_gene: TRBJ2-7; d_gene: .; v_gene: TRBV20-1; CDR3nt: TGCAGTGCTCGGGTACTGAAGCGTTCTTGGCAAGAGCAGTACTTC; CDR3aa: CSARVLKRSWQEQYF
abundance: .; j_gene: TRBJ1-6; d_gene: .; v_gene: TRBV7-9; CDR3nt: TGTGCCAGCAGCGTGGACATTGGGGTTGGTTCACCCCTCCACTTT; CDR3aa: CASSVDIGVGSPLHF
abundance: .; j_gene: TRBJ2-7; d_gene: TRBD1; v_gene: TRBV5-1; CDR3nt: TGTGCCAGCAGCAGGGGACAGGGGCAGGCCTACGAGCAGTACTTC; CDR3aa: CASSRGQGQAYEQYF
abundance: .; j_gene: TRBJ2-5; d_gene: .; v_gene: TRBV7-9; CDR3nt: .; CDR3aa: CASSVGGGTHEQLYF
abundance: .; j_gene: TRBJ1-6; d_gene: .; v_gene: TRBV2; CDR3nt: TGTGCCAGCAGTGACGAGGACAGTGTTGACTACCCCCTCGATTTT; CDR3aa: CASSDEDSVDYPLDF
abundance: few; j_gene: TRBJ2-5; d_gene: .; v_gene: TRBV7-2; CDR3nt: .; CDR3aa: CASSFYICSAEMAGGPKETQYF
abundance: .; j_gene: TRBJ2-5; d_gene: .; v_gene: TRBV7-2; CDR3nt: TGTGCCAGCACCGGCCACGCCAAAGGACACTTCCTAACATTC; CDR3aa: CASTGHAKGHFLTF
abundance: few; j_gene: TRBJ2-1; d_gene: .; v_gene: TRBV20-1; CDR3nt: TGCAGTGCTAGAGATTGGGACCCCTACAATGAGCAGTTCTTC; CDR3aa: CSARDWDPYNEQFF
abundance: .; j_gene: TRBJ1-1; d_gene: .; v_gene: TRBV19; CDR3nt: TGTGCCAGTAGTCCCTCGAATCAGCGGTTGAACACTGAAGCTTTCTTT; CDR3aa: CASSPSNQRLNTEAFF
abundance: .; j_gene: TRBJ1-1; d_gene: .; v_gene: TRBV20-1; CDR3nt: TGCAGTGCTAGCATTTCACGGGACGAAGCTTTCTTT; CDR3aa: CSASISRDEAFF